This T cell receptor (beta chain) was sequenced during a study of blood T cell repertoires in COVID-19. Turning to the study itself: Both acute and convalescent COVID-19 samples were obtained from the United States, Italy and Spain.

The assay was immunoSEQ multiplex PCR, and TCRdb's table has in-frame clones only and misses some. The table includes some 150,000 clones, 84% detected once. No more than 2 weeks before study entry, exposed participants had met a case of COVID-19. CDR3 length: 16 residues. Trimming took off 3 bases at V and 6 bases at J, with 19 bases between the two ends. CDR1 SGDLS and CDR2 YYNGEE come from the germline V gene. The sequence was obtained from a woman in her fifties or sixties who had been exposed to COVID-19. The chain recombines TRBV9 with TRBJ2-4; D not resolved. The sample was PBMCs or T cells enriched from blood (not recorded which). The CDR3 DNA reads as TGTGCCAGCAGCGAGACCGGGTCTGGTTCTAGAAACATTCAGTACTTC. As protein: CASSETGSGSRNIQYF.